The rows below give T cell receptor beta chains drawn from one sample of a study of vaccination effects on CD4 cells after COVID-19. Their specific antigens are unknown. Data came from immunoSEQ multiplex PCR; TCRdb stores just in-frame clones and leaves some out. The sample yields tens of thousands of clones, roughly 73% seen once. The sample here was CD4+ T cells from PBMCs cultured without peptide, taken after COVID-19 vaccination. These receptors were obtained from a human donor who received a COVID-19 vaccine. Each CDR3 is given with its conserved first and last residue.

j_gene | v_gene | CDR3aa
TRBJ1-2 | TRBV29-1 | CSVDATGGNYGYTF
TRBJ1-2 | TRBV6-5 | CAAGNTYGYTF
TRBJ1-4 | TRBV30 | CAWTGALSNEKLFF
TRBJ2-1 | TRBV6-1 | CASSETRYNEQFF
TRBJ2-2 | TRBV18 | CASSPRSQGPTGELFF
TRBJ1-6 | TRBV14 | CASSPRTKPGSPLHF
TRBJ1-2 | TRBV28 | CASSYPGQGSKNYGYTF
TRBJ1-2 | TRBV28 | CASSDPGTGGYGYTF
TRBJ1-1 | TRBV30 | CAWKWGTEAFF
TRBJ2-2 | TRBV9 | CASSVVSLAGTGELFF
TRBJ2-3 | TRBV24-1 | CATSDFETGKPDTQYF
TRBJ2-3 | TRBV5-1 | CASSLVEGGTDTQYF
TRBJ1-1 | TRBV29-1 | CSGHLGQNTEAFF
TRBJ2-1 | TRBV5-1 | CASSLDSWGNEQFF
TRBJ1-1 | TRBV6-5 | CASSYNVNTEAFF
TRBJ2-1 | TRBV19 | CASTKTGPGGTFEQFF
TRBJ1-4 | TRBV7-3 | CASSLREGHDNEKLFF
TRBJ1-4 | TRBV19 | CASSSRPGIVFF
TRBJ1-1 | TRBV5-5 | CASSPLHVNTEAFF
TRBJ1-2 | TRBV7-8 | CASSLGRGQDYGYTF
TRBJ1-6 | TRBV2 | CASGESLPDSPLHF
TRBJ1-6 | TRBV5-1 | CASSLRGSQDRDSPLHF
TRBJ2-5 | TRBV4-1 | CASSQGILAGEETQYF
TRBJ2-5 | TRBV5-1 | CASTPGTVQETQYF
TRBJ1-2 | TRBV12-3/TRBV12-4 | CASSFSTGGGYTF
TRBJ1-5 | TRBV6-5 | CASSPGKRGQPQHF
TRBJ1-1 | TRBV7-2 | CASSPQSENTEAFF
TRBJ2-3 | TRBV5-1 | CASSLVTGYGTDTQYF
TRBJ2-5 | TRBV2 | CASRAEETQYF
TRBJ2-3 | TRBV18 | CASSPSTREADTQYF
TRBJ2-1 | TRBV18 | CASSPPRQYNEQFF
TRBJ1-2 | TRBV18 | CASSPDRGQDYTF
TRBJ1-2 | TRBV5-1 | CASSSYRVSDYGYTF
TRBJ1-2 | TRBV29-1 | CSVGAGGLGYTF
TRBJ1-5 | TRBV18 | CASSPGNQPQHF
TRBJ2-3 | TRBV6-2/TRBV6-3 | CASSYRWASTDTQYF
TRBJ1-4 | TRBV29-1 | CSVGSSGNEKLFF
TRBJ2-1 | TRBV19 | CASSTLLAGSYNEQFF
TRBJ1-2 | TRBV6-5 | CASWTGNYGYTF
TRBJ1-1 | TRBV9 | CASSVGGALGTEAFF
TRBJ1-6 | TRBV7-2 | CASSFFSQGLSPLHF
TRBJ2-4 | TRBV7-2 | CASSPRGRGKNIQYF
TRBJ2-3 | TRBV24-1 | CATSDLIDTQYF
TRBJ2-3 | TRBV2 | CASSWWEDTQYF
TRBJ1-1 | TRBV6-6 | CASSAESWVTEAFF
TRBJ2-3 | TRBV19 | CASSIQGTDTQYF
TRBJ1-6 | TRBV6-1 | CASSDRISLSSYNSPLHF
TRBJ2-2 | TRBV7-9 | CASSYYRDRGSPGELFF
TRBJ2-3 | TRBV15 | CATSTPGGQGGADTQYF
TRBJ2-1 | TRBV19 | CASSRGSSYNEQFF
TRBJ1-2 | TRBV18 | CASSPRGHNYGYTF
TRBJ2-5 | TRBV5-1 | CASSLVTVETQYF
TRBJ2-2 | TRBV4-1 | CASSQTPPTAGVNTGELFF
TRBJ2-1 | TRBV9 | CASSVEGAPDGQFF